This is a list of T cell receptor beta chains from one sample in a study of blood T cell repertoires in COVID-19. Here immunoSEQ multiplex PCR was the method, and the copy in TCRdb shows in-frame clones only, minus some. The sample consists of some 320,000 clones, 89% of them appearing once. Sequencing input: PBMCs or T cells enriched from blood (not recorded which). The receptors originated from a man aged 55 to 69 who had recovered from COVID-19. Each CDR3 is given with its conserved first and last residue. D genes are given only for firm matches. The listing skips clone size in some rows; elsewhere it reads once, few, many or a size class.

D: TRBD1
size: -
V: TRBV6-2/TRBV6-3
J: TRBJ2-7
DNA: TGTGCCAGCAGTTACCCTCCGGGACAGGTCTCCTACGAGCAGTACTTC
CDR3: CASSYPPGQVSYEQYF

D: -
size: once
V: TRBV28
J: TRBJ1-1
DNA: TGTGCCAGCAGCTCCGGGGGCACTGAAGCTTTCTTT
CDR3: CASSSGGTEAFF

D: TRBD1
size: -
V: TRBV18
J: TRBJ1-2
DNA: TGTGCCAGCTCACCCCCCGCCACAGACAGGGGTGGCTACACCTTC
CDR3: CASSPPATDRGGYTF

D: -
size: -
V: TRBV20-1
J: TRBJ2-3
DNA: TGCAGTGCTAGTATGACGCCCAGGGGCACAGATACGCAGTATTTT
CDR3: CSASMTPRGTDTQYF

D: -
size: -
V: TRBV6-5
J: TRBJ2-7
DNA: TGTGCCAGCAGTTACAGTCGCAGGTTACAGCTCCACGAGCAGTACTTC
CDR3: CASSYSRRLQLHEQYF

D: -
size: -
V: TRBV15
J: TRBJ1-6
DNA: TGTGCCACCAGCAGAGATGACAGGCCGTATAATTCACCCCTCCACTTT
CDR3: CATSRDDRPYNSPLHF

D: -
size: -
V: TRBV9
J: TRBJ1-2
DNA: TGTGCCAGCAGCACGTTCGGTTCGGCGGGCGGCTACACCTTC
CDR3: CASSTFGSAGGYTF

D: -
size: few
V: TRBV2
J: TRBJ1-2
DNA: TGTGCCAGCAGCAGGGAAGGAGATGGCTACACCTTC
CDR3: CASSREGDGYTF

D: TRBD1
size: -
V: TRBV7-2
J: TRBJ1-2
DNA: TGTGCCAGCAGCTCATCGACAGGGGTGGGCTATGGCTACACCTTC
CDR3: CASSSSTGVGYGYTF

D: TRBD1
size: once
V: TRBV7-2
J: TRBJ1-2
DNA: TGTGCCAGCAGCTTAGACTGGACAGGGGCAGGAGGCTACACCTTC
CDR3: CASSLDWTGAGGYTF

D: TRBD1
size: -
V: TRBV2
J: TRBJ1-5
DNA: TGTGCCAGCAGGGGACAGCCCAATCAGCCCCAGCATTTT
CDR3: CASRGQPNQPQHF

D: TRBD1
size: -
V: TRBV6-2/TRBV6-3
J: TRBJ1-2
DNA: TGTGCCAGCAGTTACCGCTTCCGGGACAGGGACCCACTTCTCTTCTATGGCTACACCTTC
CDR3: CASSYRFRDRDPLLFYGYTF

D: -
size: -
V: TRBV6-1
J: TRBJ2-7
DNA: TGTGCCAGCAGTGAAGCGCGGACGGCGAGGGTGTACTTC
CDR3: CASSEARTARVYF

D: TRBD1
size: -
V: TRBV7-9
J: TRBJ2-1
DNA: TGTGCCAGCAGTCAGACAGGGGGCGCGTCTAATGAGCAGTTCTTC
CDR3: CASSQTGGASNEQFF

D: TRBD2
size: -
V: TRBV28
J: TRBJ2-4
DNA: TGTGCCAGCAGACTCCTAGCGGGGCCCAAAAACATTCAGTACTTC
CDR3: CASRLLAGPKNIQYF

D: TRBD2
size: once
V: TRBV6-5
J: TRBJ2-1
DNA: TGTGCCAGCAGTTACAGCGGGAGACGGAGTGAGCAGTTCTTC
CDR3: CASSYSGRRSEQFF

D: -
size: -
V: TRBV5-5
J: TRBJ1-2
DNA: TGTGCCAGCAGCCCAAGAGGGCAGAACTCCTATGGCTACACCTTC
CDR3: CASSPRGQNSYGYTF

D: TRBD2
size: -
V: TRBV28
J: TRBJ2-3
DNA: TGTGCCAGCAGTACTAGCGGGAGGGGCACAGATACGCAGTATTTT
CDR3: CASSTSGRGTDTQYF

D: TRBD1
size: -
V: TRBV5-1
J: TRBJ2-5
DNA: TGCGCCAGCAGCAGCAACTTAGGGGGCGTTGAGACCCAGTACTTC
CDR3: CASSSNLGGVETQYF

D: -
size: -
V: TRBV30
J: TRBJ1-5
DNA: TGTGCCTGGGCTATAGACAGTAATCAGCCCCAGCATTTT
CDR3: CAWAIDSNQPQHF

D: -
size: -
V: TRBV18
J: TRBJ2-5
DNA: TGTGCCAGCTCACCACAGCGGGAGACCCAGTACTTC
CDR3: CASSPQRETQYF

D: TRBD1
size: -
V: TRBV4-2
J: TRBJ1-4
DNA: TGTGCCAGCACTGAGGACAGGGGAGGAGAGCTTAATGAAAAACTGTTTTTT
CDR3: CASTEDRGGELNEKLFF

D: TRBD1
size: -
V: TRBV4-1
J: TRBJ1-1
DNA: TGCGCCAGCAGCCTACACGCAGGGGGCACTGAAGCTTTCTTT
CDR3: CASSLHAGGTEAFF

D: -
size: -
V: TRBV2
J: TRBJ2-2
DNA: TGTGCCAGCAGTGAATTGCCGGGTACCGGGGAGCTGTTTTTT
CDR3: CASSELPGTGELFF

D: TRBD1
size: once
V: TRBV5-1
J: TRBJ2-5
DNA: TGCGCCAGCAGCCACAAGACAGGGGGAAATGGAGAGACCCAGTACTTC
CDR3: CASSHKTGGNGETQYF

D: TRBD2
size: -
V: TRBV7-7
J: TRBJ2-5
DNA: TGTGCTAGCAGCTTAGTGGGGACTAGCGGGAGGGTTGTGACCCAGTACTTC
CDR3: CASSLVGTSGRVVTQYF

D: TRBD2
size: few
V: TRBV6-5
J: TRBJ2-5
DNA: TGTGCCAGCAGTACCAAGCGGGAGAATAAAGAGACCCAGTACTTC
CDR3: CASSTKRENKETQYF

D: -
size: -
V: TRBV5-1
J: TRBJ1-6
DNA: TGCGCCAGCAGCTCTGGACACAGCTCCTATAATTCACCCCTCCACTTT
CDR3: CASSSGHSSYNSPLHF